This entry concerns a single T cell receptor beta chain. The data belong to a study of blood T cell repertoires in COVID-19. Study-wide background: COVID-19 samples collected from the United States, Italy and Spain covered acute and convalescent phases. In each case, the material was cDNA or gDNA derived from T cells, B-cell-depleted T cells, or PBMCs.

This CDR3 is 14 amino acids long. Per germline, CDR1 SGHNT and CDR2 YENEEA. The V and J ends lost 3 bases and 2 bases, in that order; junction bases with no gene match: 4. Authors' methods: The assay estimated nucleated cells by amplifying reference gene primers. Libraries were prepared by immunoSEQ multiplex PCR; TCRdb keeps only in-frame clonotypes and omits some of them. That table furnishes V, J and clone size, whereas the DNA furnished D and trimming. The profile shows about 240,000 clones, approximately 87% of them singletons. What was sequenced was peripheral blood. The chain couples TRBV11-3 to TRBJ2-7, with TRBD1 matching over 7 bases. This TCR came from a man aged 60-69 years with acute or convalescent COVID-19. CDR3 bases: TGTGCCAGCAGCTTGCTAGGGGGCACCTACGAGCAGTACTTC. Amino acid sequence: CASSLLGGTYEQYF.